The 12 T cell receptor beta chains reported below all come from one sample, sequenced in a study of blood T cell repertoires in COVID-19. Generated by immunoSEQ multiplex PCR, the TCRdb table keeps only in-frame clones and is missing some. The table records some 290,000 clones, less than 85% of them present only once. Sequencing input: peripheral blood. The receptors shown here come from a man aged 60 to 69 who had recovered from COVID-19.

This rearrangement joins TRBV5-8 to TRBJ1-2; 7 nucleotides agree with TRBD1. CDR3 size: 13 residues. Germline V gene lookup returns CDR1 SGHTS and CDR2 YDEGEE. V dropped 4 bases and J dropped 8; count of bases not matched to a gene: 8. CDR3 protein: CASSPDRVGGYTF. The CDR3 nucleotides are TGTGCCAGCAGCCCCGACAGGGTAGGAGGCTACACCTTC. Complete variable domain (other parts from reference TRBV5-8 and TRBJ1-2): EAGVTQSPTHLIKTRGQQATLRCSPISGHTSVYWYQQALGLGLQFLLWYDEGEERNRGNFPPRFSGRQFPNYSSELNVNALELEDSALYLCASSPDRVGGYTFGSGTRLTVV.

To note about this clone: The same CDR3 also results from other DNA sequences found in this sample. The rearrangement joins TRBV5-1 to TRBJ2-5; 7 bases are a match to TRBD2. The germline V gene has CDR1 SGHRS and CDR2 YFSETQ. This CDR3 comprises 15 residues. Trimming removed 4 bases from V and 2 bases from J; junction bases left unmatched: 8. CDR3 sequence reads: CASSPGLAVQETQYF. The CDR3 nucleotides read TGCGCCAGCAGCCCGGGGCTAGCGGTTCAAGAGACCCAGTACTTC.

J is TRBJ1-3 and V is TRBV4-2; D is unclear. CDR3 length equals 17 residues. V was cut by 0 bases and J by 0 bases, with 12 bases left in between. Per germline, CDR1 LGHNA and CDR2 YNFKEQ. Here the CDR3 reads CASSQDRRLSSGNTIYF. The CDR3 DNA reads TGTGCCAGCAGCCAAGATAGGAGGCTGAGCTCTGGAAACACCATATATTTT.

This clone was observed a handful of times. The chain couples TRBV19 to TRBJ1-2, with TRBD1 identical over 7 bases. The CDR3 spans 17 residues. V trimming: 1 base; J trimming: 8 bases; junction bases outside the gene matches: 16. From germline, CDR1 is LNHDA and CDR2 SQIVND (reference sequence). Here the CDR3 reads CASSIGPPWTGGLGYTF. CDR3 nucleotide sequence: TGTGCCAGTAGTATAGGCCCCCCCTGGACAGGAGGGCTAGGCTACACCTTC.

The V call is TRBV27, the J call TRBJ1-1; no definite D call. Germline V gene sequence: CDR1 MNHEY, CDR2 SMNVEV (reference sequence). CDR3 length: 15 residues. V was clipped by 5 bases and J by 2 bases, with 15 bases between them. The CDR3 here is CASSPRRGFNTEAFF. In DNA, the CDR3 is TGTGCCAGCAGTCCACGGCGGGGTTTTAACACTGAAGCTTTCTTT.

The chain is built from TRBV6-5 and TRBJ2-5; maybe TRBD1 (5 bases). The CDR3 is made up of 14 amino acids. Germline CDR1 is MNHEY and CDR2 is SVGAGI. V lost 4 bases and J lost 5, with 14 bases in between. The CDR3 region has the DNA TGTGCCAGCAGTTCCGGCAGAAGGGGCGAGACCCAGTACTTC. Amino acids: CASSSGRRGETQYF.

The V call is TRBV19, the J call TRBJ2-3; 7 bases fit TRBD2. The CDR3 covers 15 residues. Germline assignment: CDR1 LNHDA and CDR2 SQIVND (reference sequence). After removal of 10 bases from V and 0 bases from J, the junction contained 10 bases not matched to a gene. The CDR3 sequence: CAISPRGVSTDTQYF. The CDR3 DNA follows: TGTGCCATCTCCCCCCGGGGGGTTAGCACAGATACGCAGTATTTT.

The chain employs TRBV6-5 and TRBJ2-7; D perhaps matches TRBD2 (6 bases). The V and J ends lost 6 bases and 2 bases respectively, with 14 bases between them. The CDR3 loop spans 14 amino acids. Germline CDR1 MNHEY, CDR2 SVGAGI. The CDR3 DNA follows: TGTGCCAGCAGCTATTCTGGGGGGACCTACGAGCAGTACTTC. Translated, it gives CASSYSGGTYEQYF.

This clone was seen a handful of times. The chain has TRBV6-6 and TRBJ1-6; no clear D gene. Trimming took 6 bases from V and 6 from J, leaving 12 bases between them. Germline values: CDR1 MNHNY, CDR2 SVGAGI (reference sequence). The CDR3 contains 14 residues. For the CDR3, the DNA is TGTGCCAGCAGCGACATAATCGGTAATTCACCCCTCCACTTT. Encoded protein: CASSDIIGNSPLHF.

The chain carries TRBV28 and TRBJ2-7, with TRBD2 matching 10 bases. Germline CDR1 MDHEN, CDR2 SYDVKM. The CDR3 is 15 residues long. The V and J ends lost 6 bases and 2 bases, in that order; junction bases with no gene match: 7. The chain's CDR3 is CASSGSGGAPYEQYF. The CDR3 nucleotides read TGTGCCAGCAGCGGAAGCGGGGGGGCCCCCTACGAGCAGTACTTC.

In this sample, this clone turned up a few times. The chain joins TRBV28 to TRBJ2-7; 7 nucleotides line up with TRBD2. This CDR3 has 14 amino acids. J lost 2 bases, V lost 7 bases, and 8 bases had no gene match. Germline CDR1 and CDR2: MDHEN and SYDVKM. For the CDR3, the DNA is TGTGCCAGCACCCAGGGAGGGACCGCCTACGAGCAGTACTTC. It codes for CASTQGGTAYEQYF.

The gene calls are TRBV3-1 (or the pseudogene TRBV3-2) and TRBJ1-2, with 9 bases matching TRBD1. The CDR3 sequence is 14 residues long. Germline CDR1 is LGHDT and CDR2 is YNNKEL (reference sequence). Trimming cost V 4 bases and J 4 bases; bases outside gene matches: 4. The CDR3 loop reads CASSLGQGTYGYTF. In DNA form, the CDR3 reads TGTGCCAGCAGCCTCGGACAGGGGACCTATGGCTACACCTTC.